Presented here are 14 T cell receptor beta chains from one specimen sequenced in a study of shared clonotypes between healthy human individuals. TCRdb's table, derived via immunoSEQ multiplex PCR, lists solely in-frame clones and lacks some. This table has about 2.4 million clones, more than 90% appearing once. Sequencing was done on a sample of naive CD4+ T cells sorted from blood. Subset: CD45RA+ positively selected. These receptors came from a man aged 18 to 35 in good health.

The rearrangement links TRBV19 to TRBJ2-7; 8 bases match TRBD1. CDR3 length equals 15 residues. Germline V CDR1 and CDR2: LNHDA, SQIVND (reference sequence). Germline trimming cut 0 bases from V and 5 bases from J; bases unmatched to any gene: 6. The CDR3 spells CASSIEETGVHEQYF. DNA of the CDR3: TGTGCCAGTAGTATAGAGGAGACAGGGGTCCACGAGCAGTACTTC.

The CDR3: CASSIRGENTEAFF. CDR3 nucleotides: TGTGCCAGTAGTATTCGGGGGGAGAACACTGAAGCTTTCTTT. The chain recombines TRBV19 with TRBJ1-1; a possible D gene is TRBD1 (5 bases). This CDR3 is 14 amino acids long. Trimming pared 3 bases from V and 1 base from J, leaving 9 bases between. CDR1 and CDR2 (germline): LNHDA, SQIVND (reference sequence).

In regard to this clone: Germline and junction disagree at one end, which may indicate a read error. The sample contains more than one DNA sequence encoding this CDR3. This rearrangement joins TRBV7-3 to TRBJ2-3, with 9 bases that match TRBD2. The CDR3 contains 15 residues. Germline lookup yields CDR1 SGHTA and CDR2 FQGTGA. CDR3 residues: CASSLSGTSTDTQYF. For the CDR3, the DNA is TGTGCCAGCAGCTTAAGCGGGACTAGCACAGACACGCAGTATTTT. Variable domain in full (rest from reference TRBV7-3 and TRBJ2-3): GAGVSQTPSNKVTEKGKYVELRCDPISGHTALYWYRQSLGQGPEFLIYFQGTGAADDSGLPNDRFFAVRPEGSVSTLKIQRTERGDSAVYLCASSLSGTSTDTQYFGPGTRLTVL.

A few counts support this clone. This chain connects TRBV30 to TRBJ1-4, with D possibly TRBD1 on 5 matching bases. The CDR3 runs 12 residues. Germline V gene sequence: CDR1 GTSNPN, CDR2 SVGIG (reference sequence). V was cut by 2 bases and J by 7 bases, with 8 bases left in between. The CDR3: CAWSRDGEKLFF. DNA for the CDR3: TGTGCCTGGAGTCGGGACGGTGAAAAACTGTTTTTT. Full variable domain (remainder filled in from reference TRBV30 and TRBJ1-4): SQTIHQWPATLVQPVGSPLSLECTVEGTSNPNLYWYRQAAGRGLQLLFYSVGIGQISSEVPQNLSASRPQDRQFILSSKKLLLSDSGFYLCAWSRDGEKLFFGSGTQLSVL.

This chain connects TRBV12-5 to TRBJ1-1; D unclear. CDR1 and CDR2 from the germline V gene are LGHNT and FRNRAP. CDR3 length: 13 amino acids. V was trimmed by 1 base and J by 1 base, leaving 4 bases between them. The CDR3: CASGLEQNTEAFF. The CDR3 nucleotides are TGTGCTAGTGGTTTGGAACAGAACACTGAAGCTTTCTTT. The full variable domain, completed using reference TRBV12-5 and TRBJ1-1, is DARVTQTPRHKVTEMGQEVTMRCQPILGHNTVFWYRQTMMQGLELLAYFRNRAPLDDSGMPKDRFSAEMPDATLATLKIQPSEPRDSAVYFCASGLEQNTEAFFGQGTRLTVV.

This rearrangement joins TRBV10-3 to TRBJ2-3; TRBD2 agrees at 8 bases. The CDR3 runs to 13 residues. The V gene end was trimmed by 8 bases and the J gene end by 4 bases; junction bases not matched to a gene: 5. From germline, CDR1 is ENHRY and CDR2 SYGVKD. The CDR3 coding sequence is TGTGCCATCCGAGGGACTAGGTCAGATACGCAGTATTTT. It yields the protein CAIRGTRSDTQYF.

The gene calls are TRBV14 and TRBJ2-4; D is possibly TRBD1 or TRBD2 (5 bases each). The germline CDR1 and CDR2 sequences are SGHDN and FVKESK. This CDR3 has 15 amino acids. V shed 4 bases and J shed 0 bases, with 10 bases lying between them. The chain's CDR3 is CASSLTGLAKNIQYF. The CDR3 DNA sequence: TGTGCCAGCAGCCTCACAGGACTAGCCAAAAACATTCAGTACTTC.

The chain couples TRBV20-1 to TRBJ2-3; no definite D call. Trimming took off 3 bases at V and 10 bases at J, with 11 bases between the two ends. The germline CDR1 and CDR2 sequences are DFQATT and SNEGSKA (reference sequence). This CDR3 contains 11 residues. CDR3 DNA sequence: TGCAGTGCTAGTAACGGGCCATCGCAGTATTTT. The encoded protein is CSASNGPSQYF.

The rearrangement uses TRBV27 and TRBJ2-7; 12 bases agree with TRBD2. The CDR3 sequence is 15 residues long. The J segment lost 4 bases and the V segment lost 5 bases, leaving 6 bases of the junction unmatched. Germline V gives CDR1 MNHEY, CDR2 SMNVEV (reference sequence). The CDR3 is CASSLGTSGPYEQYF. CDR3 DNA sequence: TGTGCCAGCAGTCTCGGGACTAGCGGGCCTTACGAGCAGTACTTC.

This chain joins TRBV30 and TRBJ1-5; D may be TRBD1 (6 bases). CDR3 size: 15 residues. Germline V CDR1 and CDR2: GTSNPN, SVGIG (reference sequence). The germline V and J ends were trimmed by 1 base and 4 bases, with 14 bases remaining between them. The CDR3 here is CAWSGPQGRNQPQHF. The CDR3 region has the DNA TGTGCCTGGAGTGGCCCCCAGGGGCGGAATCAGCCCCAGCATTTT. The full variable domain, in which reference TRBV30 and TRBJ1-5 provide the parts outside the CDR3, is SQTIHQWPATLVQPVGSPLSLECTVEGTSNPNLYWYRQAAGRGLQLLFYSVGIGQISSEVPQNLSASRPQDRQFILSSKKLLLSDSGFYLCAWSGPQGRNQPQHFGDGTRLSIL.

V gene TRBV18 combines with J gene TRBJ2-1; possible D gene TRBD1, 7 bases. Germline CDR1 reads KGHSH; CDR2 reads LQKENI. The CDR3 extends over 15 amino acids. Trimming removed 3 bases from V and 5 bases from J, with 14 bases in between. As DNA, the CDR3 is TGTGCCAGCTCACCTATGCAGGGGGGAAACAATGAGCAGTTCTTC. Protein product: CASSPMQGGNNEQFF. The complete variable domain, with remaining parts taken from reference TRBV18 and TRBJ2-1, reads NAGVMQNPRHLVRRRGQEARLRCSPMKGHSHVYWYRQLPEEGLKFMVYLQKENIIDESGMPKERFSAEFPKEGPSILRIQQVVRGDSAAYFCASSPMQGGNNEQFFGPGTRLTVL.

In this sample, this clone turned up a few times. The chain has TRBV28 and TRBJ1-5; 9 positions match TRBD1. This CDR3 spans 15 amino acids. Germline trimming cut 6 bases from V and 1 base from J; bases unmatched to any gene: 4. From germline, CDR1 is MDHEN and CDR2 SYDVKM. CDR3 nucleotides: TGTGCCAGCAGACCGACAGGGGGAAGCAATCAGCCCCAGCATTTT. Protein product: CASRPTGGSNQPQHF.

The chain is built from TRBV11-1 and TRBJ2-7, with D hard to call. CDR1 is SGHAT and CDR2 is FQDESV in the germline V gene (reference sequence). The CDR3 has 12 amino acids. The V and J ends lost 3 bases and 5 bases respectively, with 8 bases between them. In DNA form, the CDR3 reads TGTGCCAGCAGCTTTGAAAGGGACGAGCAGTACTTC. This gives the protein CASSFERDEQYF.

The V gene is TRBV9, the J gene TRBJ1-6, with D maybe TRBD1 (5 bases). CDR3 length: 15 amino acids. Looked up from germline, CDR1 is SGDLS and CDR2 is YYNGEE. V was cut by 0 bases and J by 10 bases, with 14 bases left in between. This CDR3 reads CASSVGGTRASPLHF. The CDR3 bases are TGTGCCAGCAGCGTAGGGGGCACGCGCGCGTCACCCCTCCACTTT.